This TCR beta chain was identified in a study of blood T cell repertoires in COVID-19. Study context: Italy, Spain and the United States were the sources of the convalescent and acute COVID-19 samples. T cells, B-cell-depleted T cells, or PBMCs supplied cDNA or gDNA.

The CDR3 loop spans 12 amino acids. The V end was cut by 6 bases, the J end by 9 bases, with 12 bases between. Germline lookup yields CDR1 SNHLY and CDR2 FYNNEI. Profiled with immunoSEQ multiplex PCR; TCRdb holds only in-frame clones, not every one. The sample consists of roughly 60,000 clones, 75% to 85% of them appearing once. The chain links TRBV2 to TRBJ1-5; maybe TRBD1 (6 bases). This receptor was taken from a human donor in a cohort sampled during active COVID-19. The material sequenced was peripheral blood. CDR3 DNA sequence: TGTGCCAGCAGCCAGGGGTCTGGGCCCCAGCATTTT. Translating gives CASSQGSGPQHF.